The following is a T cell receptor beta chain sequence with its context. The CDR3 totals 12 residues. V was clipped by 9 bases and J by 3 bases, with 11 bases between them. The germline V gene has CDR1 SGHTA and CDR2 FQGNSA. The table came from immunoSEQ multiplex PCR; TCRdb's copy has only in-frame clones and leaves some out. This sample contains approximately 190,000 clones. These data originate in a study of control samples from healthy donors and cancer patients. The sequence was obtained from a woman in her twenties or thirties in good health. The chain joins TRBV7-2 to TRBJ1-1, with D uncertain. Sequencing was done on a sample of blood. CDR3 sequence reads: CASQIRYTEAFF. CDR3 in DNA: TGTGCCAGTCAAATTCGGTACACTGAAGCTTTCTTT.